A few counts support the clone carrying this T cell receptor beta chain. Its antigen is unidentified. The data derive from a study of spatial heterogeneity in lung cancer. CDR3 length: 13 amino acids. The germline CDR1 and CDR2 sequences are MGHDK and SYGVNS. With 5 bases removed from V and 6 bases from J, the gap between germline ends came to 13 bases. Findings and limits, study-wide: Circulating ubiquitous expanded tumor TCRs were observed more frequently at resection than at follow-up.

Stated time point: sample taken at primary tumor resection. Tumor, nontumor lung or frozen PBMC supplied whole RNA, sequenced without sorting. TCR cDNA molecules were tagged individually, and each one carried a unique molecular identifier. TCRdb redid the calling of the 5' RACE reads with MiXCR, one entry per CDR3 protein. The repertoire consists of around 20,000 distinct CDR3 sequences, with about 20% occurring once and the leading ten covering over 12%. The sequence was obtained from a male donor with early-stage non-small cell lung cancer. The chain recombines TRBV25-1 with TRBJ1-2; possibly TRBD1 for D (5 bases). The input for sequencing was PBMCs, taken at surgery. CDR3 in amino acids: CASSISGLDGYTF. The DNA of the CDR3 is TGTGCCAGCAGTATCTCAGGGTTGGATGGCTACACCTTC.